This T cell receptor (beta chain) derives from a study of monozygotic twins with inflammatory bowel disease. Template switching added UMIs carrying a 6-nucleotide sample barcode. TCRdb reprocessed the 5' RACE reads; each CDR3 protein has one entry and no DNA is given. The listing records a few hundred thousand distinct CDR3 sequences. The CDR3 spans 16 residues. From germline, CDR1 is SGHRS and CDR2 YFSETQ. This TCR was recovered from a human donor with ulcerative colitis or Crohn's disease, or a healthy co-twin of an affected twin (not recorded which). The sequenced sample consisted of blood. The chain has TRBV5-1 and TRBJ2-2; the TCRdb D gene call, TRBD1, has no DNA to confirm it. The CDR3 here is CASSFPLGRGTGELFF. Using reference TRBV5-1 and TRBJ2-2 for the parts outside the CDR3, the full variable domain is KAGVTQTPRYLIKTRGQQVTLSCSPISGHRSVSWYQQTPGQGLQFLFEYFSETQRNKGNFPGRFSGRQFSNSRSEMNVSTLELGDSALYLCASSFPLGRGTGELFFGEGSRLTVL.